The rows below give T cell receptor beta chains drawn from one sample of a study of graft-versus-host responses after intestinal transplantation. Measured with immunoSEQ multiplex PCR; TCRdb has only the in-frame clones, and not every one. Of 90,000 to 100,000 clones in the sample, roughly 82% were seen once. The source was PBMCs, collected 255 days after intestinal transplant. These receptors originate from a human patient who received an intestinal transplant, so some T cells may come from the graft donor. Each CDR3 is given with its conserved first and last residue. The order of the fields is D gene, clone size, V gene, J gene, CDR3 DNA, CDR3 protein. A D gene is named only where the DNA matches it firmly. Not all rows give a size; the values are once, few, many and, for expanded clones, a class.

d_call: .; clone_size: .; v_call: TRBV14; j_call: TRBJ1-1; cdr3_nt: TGTGCCAGCAGCCAATTCCAGGGAAGGGACAACACTGAAGCTTTCTTT; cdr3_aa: CASSQFQGRDNTEAFF
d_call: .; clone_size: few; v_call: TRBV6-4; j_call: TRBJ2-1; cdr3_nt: TGTGCCAGCAGTGACTCGGGGGGCTACAATGAGCAGTTCTTC; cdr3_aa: CASSDSGGYNEQFF
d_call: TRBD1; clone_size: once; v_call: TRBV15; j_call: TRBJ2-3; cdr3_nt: TGTGCCACCAGCAGAGATCCTGACCGTACAGGGGCAGATACGCAGTATTTT; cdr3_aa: CATSRDPDRTGADTQYF
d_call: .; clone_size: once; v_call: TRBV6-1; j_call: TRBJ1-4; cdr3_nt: TGTGCCAGCAGGAGTACCACGACTAATGAAAAACTGTTTTTT; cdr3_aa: CASRSTTTNEKLFF
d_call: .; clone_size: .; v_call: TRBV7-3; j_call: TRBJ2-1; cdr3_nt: TGTGCCAGCAGCCCCGAGGAGGGGGTCAATGAGCAGTTCTTC; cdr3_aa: CASSPEEGVNEQFF
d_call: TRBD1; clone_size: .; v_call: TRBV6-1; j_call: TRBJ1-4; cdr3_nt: TGTGCCAGCAGTGGAACCGGGACAGGGTATGAAAAACTGTTTTTT; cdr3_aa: CASSGTGTGYEKLFF
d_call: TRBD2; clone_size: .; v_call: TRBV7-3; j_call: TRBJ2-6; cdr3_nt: TGTGCCAGCAGCTTAAGCGCTAGCGGGGGTGCTGGGGCCAACGTCCTGACTTTC; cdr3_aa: CASSLSASGGAGANVLTF
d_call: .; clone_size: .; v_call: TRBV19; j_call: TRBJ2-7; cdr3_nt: TGTGCCAGTAGTGGTGTGGGATCCCACTACGAGCAGTACTTC; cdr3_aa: CASSGVGSHYEQYF
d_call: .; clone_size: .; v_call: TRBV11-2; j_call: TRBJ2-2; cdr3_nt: TGTGCCAGCAGTACCCGGGACACTCAGACCGGGGAGCTGTTTTTT; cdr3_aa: CASSTRDTQTGELFF
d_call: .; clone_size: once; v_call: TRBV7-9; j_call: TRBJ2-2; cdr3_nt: TGTGCCAGCAGTTCCCAGGGGACGGTCACCGGGGAGCTGTTTTTT; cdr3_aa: CASSSQGTVTGELFF
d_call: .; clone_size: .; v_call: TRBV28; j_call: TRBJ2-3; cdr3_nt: TGTGCCAGCAGTTTATCCGACAGTAGCACAGATACGCAGTATTTT; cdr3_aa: CASSLSDSSTDTQYF
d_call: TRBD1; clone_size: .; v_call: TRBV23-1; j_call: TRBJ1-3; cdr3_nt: TGCGCCAGCAGTCAACCGCGATTCCCCCCCCCGACAGGGCGGAACACCATATATTTT; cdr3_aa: CASSQPRFPPPTGRNTIYF
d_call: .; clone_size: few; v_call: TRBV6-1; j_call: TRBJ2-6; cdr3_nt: TGTGCCAGCAGTGTACAGGGAGACGGGGCCAACGTCCTGACTTTC; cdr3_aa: CASSVQGDGANVLTF
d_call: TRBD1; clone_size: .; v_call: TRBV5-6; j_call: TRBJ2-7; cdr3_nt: TGTGCCAGCAGTTCGGGACAGGGCCTAACCTACGAGCAGTACTTC; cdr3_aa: CASSSGQGLTYEQYF
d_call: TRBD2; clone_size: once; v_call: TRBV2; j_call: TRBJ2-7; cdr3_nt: TGTGCCAGCCATACCCCGACTAGCTTGGTCTACGAGCAGTACTTC; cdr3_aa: CASHTPTSLVYEQYF
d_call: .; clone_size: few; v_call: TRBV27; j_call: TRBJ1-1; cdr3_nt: TGTGCCAGCAGTTTATCGAGGTTGAACACTGAAGCTTTCTTT; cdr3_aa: CASSLSRLNTEAFF
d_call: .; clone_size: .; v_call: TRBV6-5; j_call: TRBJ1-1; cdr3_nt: TGTGCCAGCTCAACACAGGGCGGGGAAGCTTTCTTT; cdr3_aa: CASSTQGGEAFF
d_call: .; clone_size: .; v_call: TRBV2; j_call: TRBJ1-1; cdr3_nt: TGTGCCAGCAGCCGGGGGATGAACACTGAAGCTTTCTTT; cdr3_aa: CASSRGMNTEAFF
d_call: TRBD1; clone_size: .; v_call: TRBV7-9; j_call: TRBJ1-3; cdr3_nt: TGTGCCAGCTCCCAGACAGGGGACTCTGGAAACACCATATATTTT; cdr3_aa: CASSQTGDSGNTIYF
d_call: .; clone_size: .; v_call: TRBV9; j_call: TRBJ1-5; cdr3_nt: TGTGCCAGCAGCGTTGCAGGGGCATCGAATCAGCCCCAGCATTTT; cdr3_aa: CASSVAGASNQPQHF
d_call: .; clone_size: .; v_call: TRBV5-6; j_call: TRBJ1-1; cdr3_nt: TGTGCCAGCAGCTTGGGCGGGAACACTGAAGCTTTCTTT; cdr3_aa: CASSLGGNTEAFF
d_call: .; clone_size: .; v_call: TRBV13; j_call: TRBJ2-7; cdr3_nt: TGTGCCAGCAGCATATCCGGGAAGGCTATCGGCGAGCAGTACTTC; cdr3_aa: CASSISGKAIGEQYF
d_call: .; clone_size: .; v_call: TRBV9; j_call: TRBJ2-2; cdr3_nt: TGTGCCAGCGGGTCGGACTCTACGAACACCGGGGAGCTGTTTTTT; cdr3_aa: CASGSDSTNTGELFF
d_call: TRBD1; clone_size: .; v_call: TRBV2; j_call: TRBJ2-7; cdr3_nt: TGTGCCAGTGGGGACAGGGGCTTCTCCTACGAGCAGTACTTC; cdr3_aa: CASGDRGFSYEQYF